Sequencing of this T cell receptor (beta chain) was carried out in a study of T cell responses to AZD1222 COVID-19 vaccine. Findings and limits, study-wide: No repertoire was sampled before or during the peak T cell response, only after it. Just a handful of people given AZD1222 tested seropositive at baseline.

Clones were sequenced by immunoSEQ multiplex PCR, and TCRdb holds only the in-frame ones, with some missing. Found here are over 150,000 clones, around 94% of them singletons; the top ten hold around 1.6%. Worth noting for this clone: Its specificity is unknown.

Germline lookup yields CDR1 MNHEY and CDR2 SVGAGI. The junction had 8 bases not matched to a gene; V was cut back by 0 bases and J by 10 bases. This CDR3 is 15 amino acids long. The rearrangement links TRBV6-5 to TRBJ1-4; 7 nucleotides align to TRBD1. The clonotype originates from an adult who received the AZD1222 COVID-19 vaccine. Specimen: peripheral blood, collected 28 days after the second AZD1222 dose. In DNA, the CDR3 is TGTGCCAGCAGTTACTCTCGGCAGGGGGGGCCAAAACTGTTTTTT. As protein: CASSYSRQGGPKLFF.